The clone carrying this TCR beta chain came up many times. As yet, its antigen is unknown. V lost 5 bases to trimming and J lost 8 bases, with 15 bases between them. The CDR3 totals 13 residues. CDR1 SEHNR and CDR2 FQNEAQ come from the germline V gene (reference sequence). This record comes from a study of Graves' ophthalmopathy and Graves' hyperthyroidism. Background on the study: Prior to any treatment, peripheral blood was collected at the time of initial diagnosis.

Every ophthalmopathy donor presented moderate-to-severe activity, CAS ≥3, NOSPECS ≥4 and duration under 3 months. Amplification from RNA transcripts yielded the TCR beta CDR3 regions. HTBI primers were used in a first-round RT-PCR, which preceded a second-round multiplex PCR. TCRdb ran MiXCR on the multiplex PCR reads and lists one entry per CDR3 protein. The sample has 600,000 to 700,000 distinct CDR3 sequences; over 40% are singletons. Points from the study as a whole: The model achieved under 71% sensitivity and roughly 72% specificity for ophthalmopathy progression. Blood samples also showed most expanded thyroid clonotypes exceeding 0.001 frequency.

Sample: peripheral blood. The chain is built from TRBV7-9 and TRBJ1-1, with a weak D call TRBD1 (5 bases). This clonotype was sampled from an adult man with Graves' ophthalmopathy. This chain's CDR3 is CASSPIAREEAFF. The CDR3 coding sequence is TGTGCCAGCAGCCCGATTGCCAGGGAGGAAGCTTTCTTT. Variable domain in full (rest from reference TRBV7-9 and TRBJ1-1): DTGVSQNPRHKITKRGQNVTFRCDPISEHNRLYWYRQTLGQGPEFLTYFQNEAQLEKSRLLSDRFSAERPKGSFSTLEIQRTEQGDSAMYLCASSPIAREEAFFGQGTRLTVV.